Listed below are T cell receptor beta chains from one sample, sequenced in a study of T cell changes during pregnancy in multiple sclerosis. Sequencing was performed with immunoSEQ multiplex PCR; in TCRdb, only in-frame clones are kept and a portion is missing. The top ten clones hold under 2% of a sample with around 56,000 clones, 89% of them seen once. The starting material was peripheral blood, obtained after pregnancy. Source of these receptors: a female donor with multiple sclerosis, enrolled in a pregnancy study. CDR3s include the opening cysteine and the closing phenylalanine or tryptophan. The D gene is left open where the match is weak. Only part of the rows carry a size: once, few, many, or a class if the clone is expanded.

DNA: TGTGCCAGCAGTATGACAGGGAGCAACACCGGGGAGCTGTTTTTT; CDR3: CASSMTGSNTGELFF; V: TRBV6-5; J: TRBJ2-2; D: TRBD1; size: once; length: 15
DNA: TGTGCCAGCTCACCATTAACCGGGACAGGGATTGAGACCCAGTACTTC; CDR3: CASSPLTGTGIETQYF; V: TRBV18; J: TRBJ2-5; D: TRBD1; size: .; length: 16
DNA: TGTGCCAGCAGTGAACGACAGCGAACTTACTATGGCTACACCTTC; CDR3: CASSERQRTYYGYTF; V: TRBV2; J: TRBJ1-2; D: .; size: once; length: 15
DNA: TGTGCCTGGAGTGTACTCCCGCGGCGGGTTGGCTATGGCTACACCTTC; CDR3: CAWSVLPRRVGYGYTF; V: TRBV30; J: TRBJ1-2; D: .; size: .; length: 16
DNA: TGTGCCAGCAGCTTCCCGGACACCCAAGGCTACACCTTC; CDR3: CASSFPDTQGYTF; V: TRBV13; J: TRBJ1-2; D: .; size: .; length: 13
DNA: TGTGCCAGCAGCTTAGGAGGGGCGGGGGCTGGGCCCCAGCATTTT; CDR3: CASSLGGAGAGPQHF; V: TRBV7-2; J: TRBJ1-5; D: .; size: .; length: 15
DNA: TGTGCCAGTATGGGCGGGTTACGCAATCAGCCCCAGCATTTT; CDR3: CASMGGLRNQPQHF; V: TRBV19; J: TRBJ1-5; D: .; size: .; length: 14
DNA: TGTGCCAGCAGCTTACACAGGGGGACTGAAGCTTTCTTT; CDR3: CASSLHRGTEAFF; V: TRBV11-3; J: TRBJ1-1; D: TRBD1; size: .; length: 13
DNA: TGTGCCTGGAGTGTGAGTAACTATGGCTACACCTTC; CDR3: CAWSVSNYGYTF; V: TRBV30; J: TRBJ1-2; D: .; size: .; length: 12
DNA: TGTGCCAGCAGCCTGACAGGGCTCCAAGAGACCCAGTACTTC; CDR3: CASSLTGLQETQYF; V: TRBV6-6; J: TRBJ2-5; D: TRBD1; size: .; length: 14
DNA: TGTGCCTGGATTGACAGGGGACGGGGTGGCTACACCTTC; CDR3: CAWIDRGRGGYTF; V: TRBV30; J: TRBJ1-2; D: TRBD1; size: .; length: 13
DNA: TGTGCCAGCAGCGGGACAGGCGGTTCCTACGAGCAGTACTTC; CDR3: CASSGTGGSYEQYF; V: TRBV6-1; J: TRBJ2-7; D: TRBD1; size: .; length: 14
DNA: TGTGCCAGCAGCCCCGGTCGGACTGGGCTTACAGATACGCAGTATTTT; CDR3: CASSPGRTGLTDTQYF; V: TRBV11-3; J: TRBJ2-3; D: .; size: .; length: 16
DNA: TGTGCCTGGAGTGTAAGCCACAATGAGCAGTTCTTC; CDR3: CAWSVSHNEQFF; V: TRBV30; J: TRBJ2-1; D: .; size: .; length: 12
DNA: TGTGCCAGCAGCTTATGGTCAGGGATTGACACTGAAGCTTTCTTT; CDR3: CASSLWSGIDTEAFF; V: TRBV9; J: TRBJ1-1; D: .; size: .; length: 15
DNA: TGCGCCAGCAGCCTGACTCTAGCGGGTGCCTCCTACAATGAGCAGTTCTTC; CDR3: CASSLTLAGASYNEQFF; V: TRBV4-1; J: TRBJ2-1; D: TRBD2; size: .; length: 17
DNA: TGTGCCATCAGTGAGTCAGGCGGGGGGAGGACGCCCCAGCATTTT; CDR3: CAISESGGGRTPQHF; V: TRBV10-3; J: TRBJ1-5; D: .; size: .; length: 15
DNA: TGTGCCAGCAGGACGGGACAGTTTAGCAATCAGCCCCAGCATTTT; CDR3: CASRTGQFSNQPQHF; V: TRBV2; J: TRBJ1-5; D: TRBD1; size: .; length: 15
DNA: TGTGCCAGCAGTTTTACAGGTCGCAATCAGCCCCAGCATTTT; CDR3: CASSFTGRNQPQHF; V: TRBV28; J: TRBJ1-5; D: .; size: .; length: 14
DNA: TGCGCCAGCAGCGGGACCCTAGCGGGGGCTAGTGAAAGAGGTGAGCAGTTCTTC; CDR3: CASSGTLAGASERGEQFF; V: TRBV5-1; J: TRBJ2-1; D: TRBD2; size: .; length: 18
DNA: TGTGCCAGCAGTTTTTTAGGGGGCGACAGATTCCAAGAGACCCAGTACTTC; CDR3: CASSFLGGDRFQETQYF; V: TRBV28; J: TRBJ2-5; D: TRBD1; size: .; length: 17
DNA: TGTGCCAGTAGTCCCAGGGGGTGGAACACTGAAGCTTTCTTT; CDR3: CASSPRGWNTEAFF; V: TRBV19; J: TRBJ1-1; D: TRBD1; size: .; length: 14
DNA: TGTGCCAGCACCGAACTAGCGGGGGGGCAGGAGCAGTTCTTC; CDR3: CASTELAGGQEQFF; V: TRBV7-8; J: TRBJ2-1; D: TRBD2; size: .; length: 14
DNA: TGTGCCAGCAGTGCCCAGGGTGGGGCTTTCTTT; CDR3: CASSAQGGAFF; V: TRBV27; J: TRBJ1-1; D: .; size: .; length: 11
DNA: TGTGCCTGGAGTTGGAAGGGGGCACTCACCTACGAGCAGTACTTC; CDR3: CAWSWKGALTYEQYF; V: TRBV30; J: TRBJ2-7; D: TRBD1; size: .; length: 15
DNA: TGTGCCAGCAGTCCCGGGGACTCCACAGATACGCAGTATTTT; CDR3: CASSPGDSTDTQYF; V: TRBV28; J: TRBJ2-3; D: .; size: .; length: 14
DNA: TGTGCCTGGAGCTGGGGGCAGACCTACGAGCAGTACTTC; CDR3: CAWSWGQTYEQYF; V: TRBV30; J: TRBJ2-7; D: .; size: .; length: 13
DNA: TGCGCCAGCAGCTTGCTAGCGGGGCCCCCGGCAGATACGCAGTATTTT; CDR3: CASSLLAGPPADTQYF; V: TRBV5-1; J: TRBJ2-3; D: TRBD2; size: once; length: 16
DNA: TGTGCCAGCAGCTTAGTCAGGGTTAATGGCTACACCTTC; CDR3: CASSLVRVNGYTF; V: TRBV7-2; J: TRBJ1-2; D: .; size: .; length: 13
DNA: TGTGCCAGCACGTTTCTATCTGGGGCAGATTCCGGTATTTCGGCTTTCTTT; CDR3: CASTFLSGADSGISAFF; V: TRBV28; J: TRBJ1-1; D: .; size: .; length: 17
DNA: TGTGCCAGCTCACCATACCAGGCAACTAATGAAAAACTGTTTTTT; CDR3: CASSPYQATNEKLFF; V: TRBV18; J: TRBJ1-4; D: .; size: once; length: 15
DNA: TGTGCCAGCAGCCAGCGGGGCAGTGGCACAGATACGCAGTATTTT; CDR3: CASSQRGSGTDTQYF; V: TRBV7-2; J: TRBJ2-3; D: TRBD2; size: .; length: 15
DNA: TGTGCCAGCAGAGTCCCGGGACAGGGACTACGCGAGCAGTACTTC; CDR3: CASRVPGQGLREQYF; V: TRBV6-1; J: TRBJ2-7; D: TRBD1; size: .; length: 15
DNA: TGTGCCAGCAGCTTGGAGTGGTCGGGAGACTCCTACGAGCAGTACTTC; CDR3: CASSLEWSGDSYEQYF; V: TRBV5-4; J: TRBJ2-7; D: .; size: .; length: 16
DNA: TGTGCCAGCAGCTCCGAGATTGGGGAGCTGTTTTTT; CDR3: CASSSEIGELFF; V: TRBV5-6; J: TRBJ2-2; D: .; size: .; length: 12
DNA: TGTGCCAGCAGTGGGGCAAGCTCCTATAATTCACCCCTCCACTTT; CDR3: CASSGASSYNSPLHF; V: TRBV2; J: TRBJ1-6; D: .; size: .; length: 15
DNA: TGTGCCAGCAGCAAAGAGCGGGGGTTAGCGGAGACCCAGTACTTC; CDR3: CASSKERGLAETQYF; V: TRBV21-1; J: TRBJ2-5; D: .; size: .; length: 15
DNA: TGTGCCAGCAGCGCAACCGGGACAGGGAACTATGGCTACACCTTC; CDR3: CASSATGTGNYGYTF; V: TRBV2; J: TRBJ1-2; D: TRBD1; size: .; length: 15
DNA: TGCGCCAGCAGCTTTACAGGGGACACTGAAGCTTTCTTT; CDR3: CASSFTGDTEAFF; V: TRBV5-1; J: TRBJ1-1; D: TRBD1; size: .; length: 13